This is a list of T cell receptor beta chains from one sample in a study of T cells after posttransplantation cyclophosphamide. The repertoire was sequenced with immunoSEQ multiplex PCR; TCRdb's copy has only in-frame clones and lacks some. In the table there are more than 9,000 clones, around nine tenths of which are singletons. This specimen was CD4+ T cells sorted from PBMCs, taken after allogeneic stem cell transplant with posttransplant cyclophosphamide. The receptors were sampled from a male patient aged 30 to 39 who received an allogeneic stem cell transplant from a related donor, was CMV-positive, and had acute GVHD only. Some T cells may be the graft donor's. Each CDR3 is given with its conserved first and last residue. The D gene is left open where the match is weak.

D gene	V gene	J gene	CDR3 DNA	CDR3 protein
NA	TRBV30	TRBJ1-2	TGTGCCTGGGATGTGGCCCGGGGGTATGGCTACACCTTC	CAWDVARGYGYTF
NA	TRBV29-1	TRBJ2-2	TGCAGCGCTAATCAGGGGGGAACCGGGGAGCTGTTTTTT	CSANQGGTGELFF
NA	TRBV4-3	TRBJ1-2	TGCGCCAGCAGCCGTTACTTGGAGGCTAACTATGGCTACACCTTC	CASSRYLEANYGYTF
TRBD2	TRBV9	TRBJ2-5	TGTGCCAGCAGCGTAGGGGCTAGCGGGGGCCATGAAGAGACCCAGTACTTC	CASSVGASGGHEETQYF
NA	TRBV29-1	TRBJ1-1	TGCAGCGTTTCCTTTCGACAGGTGGCCACTGAAGCTTTCTTT	CSVSFRQVATEAFF
NA	TRBV30	TRBJ2-2	TGTGCCTGGAGTGTACATCTCCGAGGGGGTAGCCCCACCGGGGAGCTGTTTTTT	CAWSVHLRGGSPTGELFF
NA	TRBV4-3	TRBJ1-3	TGCGCCAGCAGCCATGGGGGGACTGGAAACACCATATATTTT	CASSHGGTGNTIYF
TRBD2	TRBV7-6	TRBJ2-1	TGTGCCAGCAGCTTACTAGCGGGGGCCAACAATGAGCAGTTCTTC	CASSLLAGANNEQFF
NA	TRBV7-2	TRBJ1-6	TGTGCCAGCAGCCTAACAGGCAGCTCCTATAATTCACCCCTCCACTTT	CASSLTGSSYNSPLHF
TRBD2	TRBV9	TRBJ2-2	TGTGCCAGCAGCGTAGCTTCTAGCGGGGGGTTAGTCGGGGAGCTGTTTTTT	CASSVASSGGLVGELFF